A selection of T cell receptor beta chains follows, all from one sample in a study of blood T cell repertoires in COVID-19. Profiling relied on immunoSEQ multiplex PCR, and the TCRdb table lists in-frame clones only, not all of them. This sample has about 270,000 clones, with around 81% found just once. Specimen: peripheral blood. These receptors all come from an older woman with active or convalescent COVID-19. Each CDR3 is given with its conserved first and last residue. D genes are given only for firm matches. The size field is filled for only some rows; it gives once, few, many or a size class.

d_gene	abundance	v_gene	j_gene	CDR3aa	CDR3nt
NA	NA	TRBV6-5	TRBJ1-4	CASSYSPTGGEKLFF	TGTGCCAGCAGTTACTCACCGACAGGTGGCGAAAAACTGTTTTTT
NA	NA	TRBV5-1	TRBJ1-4	CASSLTATNEKLFF	TGCGCCAGCAGCTTGACTGCAACTAATGAAAAACTGTTTTTT
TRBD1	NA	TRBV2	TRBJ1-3	CASSSDRSSGNTIYF	TGTGCCAGCAGTTCGGACAGGTCCTCTGGAAACACCATATATTTT
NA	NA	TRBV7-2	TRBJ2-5	CASSLQEAETQYF	TGTGCCAGCAGCCTCCAGGAAGCCGAGACCCAGTACTTC
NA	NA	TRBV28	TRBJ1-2	CASSSPRGWDYGYTF	TGTGCCAGCAGTTCCCCCCGGGGGTGGGACTATGGCTACACCTTC
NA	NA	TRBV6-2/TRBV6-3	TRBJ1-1	CASSYERGGGNTEAFF	TGTGCCAGCAGTTACGAGAGGGGAGGAGGCAACACTGAAGCTTTCTTT
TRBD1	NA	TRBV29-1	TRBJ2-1	CSVEADRGNEQFF	TGCAGCGTTGAGGCGGACAGGGGGAATGAGCAGTTCTTC
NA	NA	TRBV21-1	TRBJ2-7	CASSLFPGVNRVVHEQYF	TGTGCCAGCAGCCTTTTCCCCGGGGTCAACAGGGTGGTCCACGAGCAGTACTTC
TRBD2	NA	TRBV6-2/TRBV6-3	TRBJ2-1	CASSYSTSGGSSSYNEQFF	TGTGCCAGCAGTTACAGCACTAGCGGGGGATCGAGCTCCTACAATGAGCAGTTCTTC
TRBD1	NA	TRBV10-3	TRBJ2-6	CAISEFEQGGGANVLTF	TGTGCCATCAGTGAGTTCGAACAGGGGGGTGGGGCCAACGTCCTGACTTTC
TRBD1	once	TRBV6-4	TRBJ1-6	CASSEQGGGNSPLHF	TGTGCCAGCAGTGAACAGGGGGGTGGGAATTCACCCCTCCACTTT
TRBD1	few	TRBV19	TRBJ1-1	CASSIGAGGTEAFF	TGTGCCAGTAGTATAGGGGCAGGGGGCACTGAAGCTTTCTTT
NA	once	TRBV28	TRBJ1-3	CASSFRGGGVGNTIYF	TGTGCCAGCAGTTTTCGAGGGGGAGGGGTAGGGAACACCATATATTTT
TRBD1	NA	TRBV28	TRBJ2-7	CASRGLRDRGYEQYF	TGTGCCAGCAGGGGACTCCGGGACAGGGGGTACGAGCAGTACTTC
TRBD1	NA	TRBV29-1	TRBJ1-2	CSVEPGQGGYGYTF	TGCAGCGTTGAACCGGGACAGGGAGGCTATGGCTACACCTTC
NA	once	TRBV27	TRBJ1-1	CASSLRAVVQGLWTEAFF	TGTGCCAGCAGTTTAAGGGCGGTAGTTCAGGGTCTATGGACTGAAGCTTTCTTT
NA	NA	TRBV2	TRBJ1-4	CASSSPSSATNEKLFF	TGTGCCAGCAGCTCCCCTAGTTCCGCAACTAATGAAAAACTGTTTTTT
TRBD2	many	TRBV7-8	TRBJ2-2	CASSARLPGLALKAGELFF	TGTGCCAGCAGCGCCCGTCTGCCGGGACTAGCTTTAAAGGCCGGGGAGCTGTTTTTT
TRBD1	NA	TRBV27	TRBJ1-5	CASSPGQLYNQPQHF	TGTGCCAGCAGCCCGGGACAGCTCTATAATCAGCCCCAGCATTTT
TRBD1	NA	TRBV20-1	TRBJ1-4	CSASNSLGQKNEKLFF	TGCAGTGCTAGTAATTCTTTGGGACAGAAGAATGAAAAACTGTTTTTT
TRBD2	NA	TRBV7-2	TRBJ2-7	CASSIAAGVNEQYF	TGTGCCAGCAGTATCGCAGCGGGGGTGAACGAGCAGTACTTC
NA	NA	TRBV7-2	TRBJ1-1	CASNEDMNTEAFF	TGTGCCAGCAACGAGGACATGAACACTGAAGCTTTCTTT
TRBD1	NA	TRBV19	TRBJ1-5	CASTPQLGQNSNQPQHF	TGTGCCAGTACCCCGCAACTGGGACAGAATAGCAATCAGCCCCAGCATTTT
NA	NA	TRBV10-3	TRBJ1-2	CASGAAVDGYTF	TGTGCCTCCGGAGCGGCCGTCGATGGCTACACCTTC
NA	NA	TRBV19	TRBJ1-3	CASSILASSSGNTIYF	TGTGCCAGTAGTATCCTGGCCAGTTCGTCTGGAAACACCATATATTTT
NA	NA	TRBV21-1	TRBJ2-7	CASSTGEGSYEQYF	TGTGCCAGCAGCACGGGGGAGGGATCCTACGAGCAGTACTTC
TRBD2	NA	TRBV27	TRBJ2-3	CASSPPGLAKVNTDTQYF	TGTGCCAGCAGTCCCCCGGGACTAGCGAAGGTAAACACAGATACGCAGTATTTT
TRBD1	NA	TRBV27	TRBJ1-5	CASSLTGGRGQPQHF	TGTGCCAGCAGTCTCACAGGGGGCCGAGGTCAGCCCCAGCATTTT
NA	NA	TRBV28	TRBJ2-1	CASSPGGTDNEQFF	TGTGCCAGCAGTCCCGGCGGGACAGACAATGAGCAGTTCTTC
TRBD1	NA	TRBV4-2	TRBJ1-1	CASSQDPRGLGYTEAFF	TGTGCCAGCAGCCAAGATCCCAGGGGGCTAGGTTACACTGAAGCTTTCTTT
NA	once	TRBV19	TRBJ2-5	CASSMTVLLGETQYF	TGTGCCAGTAGTATGACAGTCTTATTGGGAGAGACCCAGTACTTC
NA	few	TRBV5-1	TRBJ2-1	CASSLAQHEQFF	TGCGCCAGCAGCTTAGCGCAACATGAGCAGTTCTTC
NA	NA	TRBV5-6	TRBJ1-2	CASSSNYGYTF	TGTGCCAGCAGCTCAAACTATGGCTACACCTTC
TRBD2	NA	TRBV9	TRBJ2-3	CASSVPLAGLTDTQYF	TGTGCCAGCAGCGTTCCCCTAGCGGGGCTCACAGATACGCAGTATTTT
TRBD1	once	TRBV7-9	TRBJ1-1	CASSLVETGDLNTEAFF	TGTGCCAGCAGCTTAGTTGAGACAGGGGATCTGAACACTGAAGCTTTCTTT
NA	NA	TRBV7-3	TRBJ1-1	CASSRQGNTEAFF	TGTGCCAGCAGCCGGCAGGGGAACACTGAAGCTTTCTTT
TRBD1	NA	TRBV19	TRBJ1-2	CASSTRQGANYGYTF	TGTGCCAGTAGTACCAGACAGGGAGCTAACTATGGCTACACCTTC
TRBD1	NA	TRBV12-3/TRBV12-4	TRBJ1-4	CASSFSGGTGVF	TGTGCCAGCAGTTTTAGTGGGGGGACAGGGGTTTTT